This T cell receptor (beta chain) was observed in a study of PD-L1 blockade in urothelial cancer. Study-level information: Median blood clonality was about 0.086, with tens of thousands of unique TCRs. General study findings and limits: When measured at 3 weeks, tumor-associated blood clones expanded more in durable-benefit patients.

From germline, CDR1 is SGHDN and CDR2 FVKESK. CDR3 length: 17 residues. V was cut by 1 base and J by 4 bases, with 17 bases left in between. As for this clone: As yet, its antigen is unknown.

Clones were read by immunoSEQ multiplex PCR, and TCRdb kept only the in-frame ones, dropping some. The repertoire holds around 66,000 clones, with approximately 78% as singletons. Time point here: pretreatment peripheral blood. The chain combines TRBV14 with TRBJ1-3, with D perhaps matching TRBD1 (5 bases). The TCR was taken from a man aged 65 to 79 with urothelial cancer. The starting material was PBMCs, obtained around atezolizumab (anti-PD-L1) treatment. The CDR3 sequence is CASSQAIGAGSGNTIYF. The CDR3 DNA sequence: TGTGCCAGCAGCCAAGCAATAGGGGCTGGATCCGGAAACACCATATATTTT. The full variable domain, rest sourced from reference TRBV14 and TRBJ1-3, is EAGVTQFPSHSVIEKGQTVTLRCDPISGHDNLYWYRRVMGKEIKFLLHFVKESKQDESGMPNNRFLAERTGGTYSTLKVQPAELEDSGVYFCASSQAIGAGSGNTIYFGEGSWLTVV.